The 8 T cell receptor beta chains below all came from one sample that was sequenced in a study of blood T cells in healthy people across ages. A J-beta primer mix and a sample-barcoded 5' primer were used in a second PCR of roughly 6 to 11 cycles. Via MiXCR, TCRdb re-called the 5' RACE reads, giving one row per CDR3 protein. In the table there are approximately 1.5 million distinct CDR3 sequences, around 35% of which are singletons. The sequenced sample consisted of blood. The receptors were sampled from a woman in her twenties or thirties in good health.

The count of this clonotype is one. This CDR3 reads CASSQYDSGNSPLHF. The DNA of the CDR3 is TGTGCCAGCAGCCAATACGACAGTGGGAATTCACCCCTCCACTTT. This sequence joins TRBV14 and TRBJ1-6; D is possibly TRBD1 (5 bases). CDR1 is SGHDN and CDR2 is FVKESK in the germline V gene. Trimming removed 2 bases from V and 7 bases from J, with 12 bases in between. The CDR3 is made up of 15 amino acids. Looking up the rest from reference TRBV14 and TRBJ1-6 gives the full variable domain: EAGVTQFPSHSVIEKGQTVTLRCDPISGHDNLYWYRRVMGKEIKFLLHFVKESKQDESGMPNNRFLAERTGGTYSTLKVQPAELEDSGVYFCASSQYDSGNSPLHFGNGTRLTVT.

This clonotype was seen a handful of times. The V and J genes are TRBV20-1 and TRBJ2-1; 16 positions match TRBD2. With V trimmed by 5 bases and J by 7 bases, 2 bases remained unmatched. CDR1 DFQATT and CDR2 SNEGSKA come from the germline V gene (reference sequence). The CDR3 covers 14 residues. Here the CDR3 reads CSAVGLAGGNEQFF. In DNA, the CDR3 is TGCAGTGCTGTGGGACTAGCGGGGGGGAATGAGCAGTTCTTC.

The CDR3 is CASSLEEGQGSPLHF. The CDR3 DNA sequence: TGCGCCAGCAGCTTGGAGGAGGGGCAGGGTTCACCCCTCCACTTT. The gene calls are TRBV5-1 and TRBJ1-6, with D tentatively TRBD1 (5 bases). The CDR3 runs to 15 residues. Trimming took 0 bases from V and 9 from J, leaving 13 bases between them. CDR1 and CDR2 from the germline V gene are SGHRS and YFSETQ.

V gene TRBV5-1 combines with J gene TRBJ2-2; TRBD2 might be the D (5 bases). CDR1 is SGHRS and CDR2 is YFSETQ in the germline V gene. This CDR3 is 17 amino acids long. V gave up 2 bases and J gave up 5 bases, with 19 bases separating them. The CDR3 loop is CASSFGRGGGETGELFF. The DNA of the CDR3 is TGCGCCAGCAGCTTTGGTCGTGGCGGAGGAGAAACCGGGGAGCTGTTTTTT.

This chain links TRBV5-6 with TRBJ2-7; no definite D call. CDR3 length: 13 amino acids. CDR1 is SGHDT, CDR2 YYEEEE, per germline. The ends were cut back, 3 bases at V and 5 bases at J, with 12 bases in the middle. The CDR3: CASSSQGWNEQYF. CDR3 in DNA: TGTGCCAGCAGCTCCCAAGGGTGGAACGAGCAGTACTTC.

This clonotype was observed a handful of times. One junction end does not reproduce the germline sequence, and a read error may be involved. V is TRBV15 and J is TRBJ1-5; tentative D call: TRBD1 (5 bases). This CDR3 spans 16 amino acids. Germline V lookup: CDR1 LNHNV, CDR2 YYDKDF (reference sequence). The CDR3 bases are TGTGCCGCCAGCAGAGATTGGTCAGGGTTTGGTCAGCCCCAGCATTTT. Its translation: CAASRDWSGFGQPQHF.

The chain carries TRBV12-3 or TRBV12-4 and TRBJ2-5; D might be TRBD2 (5 bases). Trimming removed 6 bases from V and 4 bases from J, with 12 bases in between. The CDR3 has 13 amino acids. The CDR3 here is CASSNHGRETQYF. For the CDR3, the DNA is TGTGCCAGCAGCAACCATGGGAGAGAGACCCAGTACTTC.

This clonotype was seen a handful of times. This chain links TRBV29-1 with TRBJ1-4; the D is unclear. This CDR3 has 12 residues. The germline V gene has CDR1 SQVTM and CDR2 ANQGSEA. Trimming took off 7 bases at V and 5 bases at J, with 11 bases between the two ends. CDR3 region: CSGFTENEKLFF. The CDR3 DNA is TGCAGCGGTTTCACGGAGAATGAAAAACTGTTTTTT.